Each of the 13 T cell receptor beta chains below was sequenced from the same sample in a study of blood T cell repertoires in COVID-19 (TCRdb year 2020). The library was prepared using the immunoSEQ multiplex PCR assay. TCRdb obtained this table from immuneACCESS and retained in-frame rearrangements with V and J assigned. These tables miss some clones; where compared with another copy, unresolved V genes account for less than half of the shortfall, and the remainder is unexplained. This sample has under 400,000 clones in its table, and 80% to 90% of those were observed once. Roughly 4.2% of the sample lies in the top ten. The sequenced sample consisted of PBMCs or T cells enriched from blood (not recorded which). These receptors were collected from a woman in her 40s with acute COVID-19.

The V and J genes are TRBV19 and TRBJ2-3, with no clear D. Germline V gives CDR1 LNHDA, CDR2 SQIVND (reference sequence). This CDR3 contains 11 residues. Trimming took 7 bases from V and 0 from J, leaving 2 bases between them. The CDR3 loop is CASTSTDTQYF. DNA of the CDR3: TGTGCCAGTACAAGCACAGATACGCAGTATTTT.

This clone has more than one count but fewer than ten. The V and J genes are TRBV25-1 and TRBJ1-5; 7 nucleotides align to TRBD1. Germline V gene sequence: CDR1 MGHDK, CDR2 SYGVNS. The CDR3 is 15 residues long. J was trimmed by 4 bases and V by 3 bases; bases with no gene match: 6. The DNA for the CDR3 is TGTGCCAGCAGTGAGTTAGACAGGGAAAATCAGCCCCAGCATTTT. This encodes CASSELDRENQPQHF. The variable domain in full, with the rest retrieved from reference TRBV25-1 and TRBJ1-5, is EADIYQTPRYLVIGTGKKITLECSQTMGHDKMYWYQQDPGMELHLIHYSYGVNSTEKGDLSSESTVSRIRTEHFPLTLESARPSHTSQYLCASSELDRENQPQHFGDGTRLSIL.

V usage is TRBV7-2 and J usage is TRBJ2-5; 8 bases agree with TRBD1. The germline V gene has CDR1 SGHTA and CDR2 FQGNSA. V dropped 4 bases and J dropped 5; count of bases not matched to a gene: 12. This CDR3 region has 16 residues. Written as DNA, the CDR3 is TGTGCCAGCAGCTCAGGGGGCAGGGGGCGCGGGGAGACCCAGTACTTC. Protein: CASSSGGRGRGETQYF. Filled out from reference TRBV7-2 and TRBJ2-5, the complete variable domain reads GAGVSQSPSNKVTEKGKDVELRCDPISGHTALYWYRQSLGQGLEFLIYFQGNSAPDKSGLPSDRFSAERTGGSVSTLTIQRTQQEDSAVYLCASSSGGRGRGETQYFGPGTRLLVL.

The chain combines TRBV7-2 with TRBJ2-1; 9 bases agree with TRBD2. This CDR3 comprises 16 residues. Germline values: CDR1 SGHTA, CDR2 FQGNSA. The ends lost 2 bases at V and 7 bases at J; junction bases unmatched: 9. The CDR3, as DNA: TGTGCCAGCAGCTTAAAGGCGGGAGGGCGCTCGAATGAGCAGTTCTTC. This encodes CASSLKAGGRSNEQFF.

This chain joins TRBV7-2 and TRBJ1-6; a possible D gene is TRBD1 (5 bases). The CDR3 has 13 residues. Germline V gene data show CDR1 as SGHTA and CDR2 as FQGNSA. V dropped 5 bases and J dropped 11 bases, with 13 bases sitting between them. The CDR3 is CASSQSVGPPLHF. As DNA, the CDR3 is TGTGCCAGCAGCCAGTCGGTGGGGCCACCCCTCCACTTT.

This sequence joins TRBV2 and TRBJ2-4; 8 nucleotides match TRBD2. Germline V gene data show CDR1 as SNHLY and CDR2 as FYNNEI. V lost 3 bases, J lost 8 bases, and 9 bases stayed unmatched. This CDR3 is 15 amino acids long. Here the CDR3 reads CASSERGAVGYIQYF. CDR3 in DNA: TGTGCCAGCAGTGAGCGGGGGGCGGTTGGTTACATTCAGTACTTC.

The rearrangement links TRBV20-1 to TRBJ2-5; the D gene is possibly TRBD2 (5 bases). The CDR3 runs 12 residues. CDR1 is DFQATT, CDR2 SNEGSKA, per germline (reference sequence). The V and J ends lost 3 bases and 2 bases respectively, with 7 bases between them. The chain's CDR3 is CSASGEQETQYF. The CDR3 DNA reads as TGCAGTGCTAGTGGGGAGCAAGAGACCCAGTACTTC.

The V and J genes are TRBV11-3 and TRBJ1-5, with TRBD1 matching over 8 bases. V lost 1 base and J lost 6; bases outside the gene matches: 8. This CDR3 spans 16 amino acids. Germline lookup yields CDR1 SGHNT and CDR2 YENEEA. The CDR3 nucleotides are TGTGCCAGCAGCTTAGTGGTCAGGGGGCTGGGTCAGCCCCAGCATTTT. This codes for CASSLVVRGLGQPQHF.

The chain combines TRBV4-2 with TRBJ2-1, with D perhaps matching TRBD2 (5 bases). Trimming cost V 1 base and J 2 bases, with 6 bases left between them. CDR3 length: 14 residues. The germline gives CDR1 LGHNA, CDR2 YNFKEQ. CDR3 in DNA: TGTGCCAGCAGCCAAGTCGGGACCTACAATGAGCAGTTCTTC. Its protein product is CASSQVGTYNEQFF.

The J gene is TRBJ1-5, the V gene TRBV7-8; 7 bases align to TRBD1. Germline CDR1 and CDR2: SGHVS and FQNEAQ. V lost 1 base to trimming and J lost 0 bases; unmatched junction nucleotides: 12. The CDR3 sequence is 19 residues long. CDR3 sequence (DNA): TGTGCCAGCAGCTTAGGTGCGACAGGGAATCCCTATAGCAATCAGCCCCAGCATTTT. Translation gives CASSLGATGNPYSNQPQHF.

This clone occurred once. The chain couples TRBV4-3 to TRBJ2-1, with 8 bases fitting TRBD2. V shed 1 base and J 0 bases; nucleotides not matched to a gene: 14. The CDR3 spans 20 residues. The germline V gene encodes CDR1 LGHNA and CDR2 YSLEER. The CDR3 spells CASSQVFPLTGGYSYNEQFF. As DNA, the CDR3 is TGCGCCAGCAGCCAAGTCTTTCCGCTGACGGGAGGGTACTCCTACAATGAGCAGTTCTTC.

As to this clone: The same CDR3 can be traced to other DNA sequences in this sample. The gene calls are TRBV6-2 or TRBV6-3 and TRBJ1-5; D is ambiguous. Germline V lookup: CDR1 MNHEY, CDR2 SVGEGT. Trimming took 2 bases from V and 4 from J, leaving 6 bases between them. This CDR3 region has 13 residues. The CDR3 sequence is CASSYGGNQPQHF. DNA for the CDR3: TGTGCCAGCAGTTACGGAGGAAATCAGCCCCAGCATTTT.

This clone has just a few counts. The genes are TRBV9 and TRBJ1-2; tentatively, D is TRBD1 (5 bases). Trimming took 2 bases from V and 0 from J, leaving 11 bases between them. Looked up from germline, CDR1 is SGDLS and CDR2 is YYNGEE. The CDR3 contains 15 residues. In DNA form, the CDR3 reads TGTGCCAGCAGCGTCCAGGGTTCACCTAACTATGGCTACACCTTC. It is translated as CASSVQGSPNYGYTF.